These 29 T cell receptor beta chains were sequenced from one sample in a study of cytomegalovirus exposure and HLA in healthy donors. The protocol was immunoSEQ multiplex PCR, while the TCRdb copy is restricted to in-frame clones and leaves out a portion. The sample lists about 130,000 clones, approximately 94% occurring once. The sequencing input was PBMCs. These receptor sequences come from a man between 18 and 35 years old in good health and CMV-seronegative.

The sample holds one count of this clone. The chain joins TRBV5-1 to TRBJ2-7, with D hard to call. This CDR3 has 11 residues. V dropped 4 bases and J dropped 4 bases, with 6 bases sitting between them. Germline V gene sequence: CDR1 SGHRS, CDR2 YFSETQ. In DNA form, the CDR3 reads TGCGCCAGCAGCGCTCAGTACGAGCAGTACTTC. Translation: CASSAQYEQYF.

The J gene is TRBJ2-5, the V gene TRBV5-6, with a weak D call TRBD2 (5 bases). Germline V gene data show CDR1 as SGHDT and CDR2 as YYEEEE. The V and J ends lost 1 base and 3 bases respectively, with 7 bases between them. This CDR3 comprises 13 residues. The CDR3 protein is CASSLLGEETQYF. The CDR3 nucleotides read TGTGCCAGCAGCTTGTTGGGAGAAGAGACCCAGTACTTC.

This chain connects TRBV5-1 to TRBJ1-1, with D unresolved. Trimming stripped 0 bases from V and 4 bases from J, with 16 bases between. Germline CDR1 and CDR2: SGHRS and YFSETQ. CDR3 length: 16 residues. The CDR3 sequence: CASSLVGGPSGTEAFF. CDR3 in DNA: TGCGCCAGCAGCTTGGTGGGCGGGCCCTCGGGCACTGAAGCTTTCTTT.

This CDR3 reads CAWNWGTSAGEQFF. The DNA for the CDR3 is TGTGCCTGGAATTGGGGGACTTCGGCGGGGGAGCAGTTCTTC. The gene calls are TRBV30 and TRBJ2-1; tentative D call: TRBD2 (6 bases). Trimming shortened V by 4 bases and J by 10 bases, and 20 bases separated the two germline ends. CDR1 GTSNPN and CDR2 SVGIG come from the germline V gene (reference sequence). There are 14 residues in the CDR3.

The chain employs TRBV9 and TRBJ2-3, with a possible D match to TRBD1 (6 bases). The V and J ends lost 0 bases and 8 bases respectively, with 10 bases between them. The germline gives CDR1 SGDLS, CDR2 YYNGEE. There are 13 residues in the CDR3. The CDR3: CASSVGGGRTQYF. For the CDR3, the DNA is TGTGCCAGCAGCGTAGGAGGGGGACGTACGCAGTATTTT.

The CDR3 DNA is TGTGCCAGCAGCCTTCCTGTCCGAGGGCCCGAGCAGTACTTC. Translation gives CASSLPVRGPEQYF. The gene calls are TRBV14 and TRBJ2-7, with D possibly matching TRBD2 (5 bases). The germline V gene encodes CDR1 SGHDN and CDR2 FVKESK. The CDR3 runs to 14 residues. Trimming removed 4 bases at V and 6 bases at J, with 16 bases between.

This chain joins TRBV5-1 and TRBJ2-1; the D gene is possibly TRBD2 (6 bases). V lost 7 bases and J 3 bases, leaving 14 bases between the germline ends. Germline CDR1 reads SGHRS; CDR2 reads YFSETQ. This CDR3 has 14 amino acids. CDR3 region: CASSGGGIYNEQFF. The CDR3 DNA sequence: TGCGCCAGCTCCGGGGGAGGAATCTACAATGAGCAGTTCTTC.

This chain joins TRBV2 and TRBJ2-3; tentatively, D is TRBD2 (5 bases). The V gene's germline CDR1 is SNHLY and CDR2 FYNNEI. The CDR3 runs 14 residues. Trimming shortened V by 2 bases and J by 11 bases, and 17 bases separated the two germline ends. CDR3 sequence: CASSELGLSGWQYF. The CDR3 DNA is TGTGCCAGCAGTGAACTGGGTCTATCGGGATGGCAGTATTTT.

The CDR3 is CASSTSGSRGDTQYF. CDR3 bases: TGTGCCAGCAGCACTAGCGGGAGTAGGGGTGATACGCAGTATTTT. The J gene is TRBJ2-3, the V gene TRBV7-3, with TRBD2 identical over 11 bases. The CDR3 consists of 15 residues. Germline values: CDR1 SGHTA, CDR2 FQGTGA. V lost 5 bases to trimming and J lost 6 bases; unmatched junction nucleotides: 7.

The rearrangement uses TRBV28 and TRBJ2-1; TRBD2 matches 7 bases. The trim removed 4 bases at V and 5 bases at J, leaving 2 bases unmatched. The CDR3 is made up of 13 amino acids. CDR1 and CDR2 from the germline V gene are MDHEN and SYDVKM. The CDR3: CASSSGTNNEQFF. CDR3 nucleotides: TGTGCCAGCAGTTCCGGGACTAACAATGAGCAGTTCTTC.

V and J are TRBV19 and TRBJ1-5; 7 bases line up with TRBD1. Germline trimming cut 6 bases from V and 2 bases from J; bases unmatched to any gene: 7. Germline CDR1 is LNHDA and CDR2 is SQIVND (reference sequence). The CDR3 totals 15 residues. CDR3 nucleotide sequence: TGTGCCAGTAGCTCCGGGACAGAAGGCAATCAGCCCCAGCATTTT. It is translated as CASSSGTEGNQPQHF.

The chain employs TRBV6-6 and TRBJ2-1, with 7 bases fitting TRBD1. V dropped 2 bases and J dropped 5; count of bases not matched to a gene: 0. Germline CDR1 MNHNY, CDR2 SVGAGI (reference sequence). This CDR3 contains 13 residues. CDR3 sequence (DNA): TGTGCCAGCAGTTACGACAGGGACAATGAGCAGTTCTTC. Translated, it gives CASSYDRDNEQFF.

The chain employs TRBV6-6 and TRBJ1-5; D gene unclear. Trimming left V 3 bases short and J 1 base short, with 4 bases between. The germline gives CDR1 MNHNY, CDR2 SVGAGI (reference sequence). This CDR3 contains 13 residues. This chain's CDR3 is CASSYQSNQPQHF. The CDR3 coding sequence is TGTGCCAGCAGTTATCAAAGCAATCAGCCCCAGCATTTT.

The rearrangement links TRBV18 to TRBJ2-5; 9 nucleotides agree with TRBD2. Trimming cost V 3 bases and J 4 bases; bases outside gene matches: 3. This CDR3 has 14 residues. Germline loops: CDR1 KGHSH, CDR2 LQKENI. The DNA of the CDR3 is TGTGCCAGCTCACCGGGACTAGCTGGAGAGACCCAGTACTTC. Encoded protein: CASSPGLAGETQYF.

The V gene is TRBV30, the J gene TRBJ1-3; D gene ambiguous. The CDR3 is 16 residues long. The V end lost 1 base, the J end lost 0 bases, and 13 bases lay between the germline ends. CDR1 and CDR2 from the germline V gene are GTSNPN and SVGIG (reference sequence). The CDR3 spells CAWSAGLLSSGNTIYF. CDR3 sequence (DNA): TGTGCCTGGAGTGCGGGTCTCCTAAGCTCTGGAAACACCATATATTTT.

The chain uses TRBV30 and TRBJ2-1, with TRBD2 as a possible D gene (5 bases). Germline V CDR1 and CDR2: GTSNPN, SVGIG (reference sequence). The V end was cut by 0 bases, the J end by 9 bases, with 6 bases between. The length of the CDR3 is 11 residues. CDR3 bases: TGTGCCTGGAGTGTACGGGGTGAGCAGTTCTTC. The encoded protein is CAWSVRGEQFF.

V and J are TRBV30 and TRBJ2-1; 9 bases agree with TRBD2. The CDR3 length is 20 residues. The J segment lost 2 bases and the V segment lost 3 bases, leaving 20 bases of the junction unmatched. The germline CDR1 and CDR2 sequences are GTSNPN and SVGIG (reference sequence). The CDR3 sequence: CAWSPGIPGLAATTYNEQFF. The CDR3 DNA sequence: TGTGCCTGGAGCCCGGGGATCCCGGGACTAGCCGCCACCACCTACAATGAGCAGTTCTTC.

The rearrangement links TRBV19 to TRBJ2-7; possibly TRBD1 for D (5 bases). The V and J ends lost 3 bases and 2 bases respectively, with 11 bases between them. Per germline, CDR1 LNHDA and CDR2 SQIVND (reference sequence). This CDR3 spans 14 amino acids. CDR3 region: CASSMVGAAYEQYF. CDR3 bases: TGTGCCAGTAGTATGGTAGGGGCCGCCTACGAGCAGTACTTC.

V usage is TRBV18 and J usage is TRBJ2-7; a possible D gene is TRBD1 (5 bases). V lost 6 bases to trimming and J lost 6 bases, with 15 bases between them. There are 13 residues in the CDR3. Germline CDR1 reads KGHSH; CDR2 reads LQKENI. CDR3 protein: CASSVRFQGEQYF. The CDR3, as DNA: TGTGCCAGCTCGGTAAGGTTCCAGGGCGAGCAGTACTTC. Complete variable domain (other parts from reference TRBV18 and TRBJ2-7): NAGVMQNPRHLVRRRGQEARLRCSPMKGHSHVYWYRQLPEEGLKFMVYLQKENIIDESGMPKERFSAEFPKEGPSILRIQQVVRGDSAAYFCASSVRFQGEQYFGPGTRLTVT.

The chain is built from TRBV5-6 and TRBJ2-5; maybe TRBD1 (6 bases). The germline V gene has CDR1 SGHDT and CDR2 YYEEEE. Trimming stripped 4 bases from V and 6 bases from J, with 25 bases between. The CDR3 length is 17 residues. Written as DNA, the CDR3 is TGTGCCAGCAGCCCCTATACGAGGACAGTGCCTGGGAAGACCCAGTACTTC. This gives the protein CASSPYTRTVPGKTQYF.

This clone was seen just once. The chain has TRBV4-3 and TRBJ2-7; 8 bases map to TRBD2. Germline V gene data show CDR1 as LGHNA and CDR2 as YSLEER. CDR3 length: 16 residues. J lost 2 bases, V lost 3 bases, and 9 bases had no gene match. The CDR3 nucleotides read TGCGCCAGCAGCCAGGGGAGCGGGAGTTACACCTACGAGCAGTACTTC. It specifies CASSQGSGSYTYEQYF.

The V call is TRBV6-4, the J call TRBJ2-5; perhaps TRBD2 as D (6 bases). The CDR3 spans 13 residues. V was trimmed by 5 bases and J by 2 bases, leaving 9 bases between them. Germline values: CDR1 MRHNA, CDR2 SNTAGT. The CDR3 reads CASSRGTQETQYF. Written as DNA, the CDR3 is TGTGCCAGCAGTCGTGGGACTCAAGAGACCCAGTACTTC.

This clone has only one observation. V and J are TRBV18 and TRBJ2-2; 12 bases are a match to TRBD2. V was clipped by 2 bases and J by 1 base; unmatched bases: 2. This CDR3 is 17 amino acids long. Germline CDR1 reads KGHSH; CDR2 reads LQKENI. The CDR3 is CASSPSGLAGNTGELFF. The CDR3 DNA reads TGTGCCAGCTCACCATCGGGACTAGCGGGGAACACCGGGGAGCTGTTTTTT. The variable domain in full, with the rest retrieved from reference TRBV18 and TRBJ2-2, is NAGVMQNPRHLVRRRGQEARLRCSPMKGHSHVYWYRQLPEEGLKFMVYLQKENIIDESGMPKERFSAEFPKEGPSILRIQQVVRGDSAAYFCASSPSGLAGNTGELFFGEGSRLTVL.

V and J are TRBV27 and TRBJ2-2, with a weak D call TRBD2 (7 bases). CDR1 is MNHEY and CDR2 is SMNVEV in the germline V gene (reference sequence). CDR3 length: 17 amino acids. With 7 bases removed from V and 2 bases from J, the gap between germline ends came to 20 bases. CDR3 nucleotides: TGTGCCAGCACCTCCCCCGGGGGGACACTAAACACCGGGGAGCTGTTTTTT. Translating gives CASTSPGGTLNTGELFF.

The CDR3 DNA follows: TGTGCCAGCAGCCAAGTGCCGGCGGAACAAAACTACGAGCAGTACTTC. Residues: CASSQVPAEQNYEQYF. The chain carries TRBV4-2 and TRBJ2-7; D is unresolved. V lost 1 base to trimming and J lost 3 bases, with 16 bases between them. This CDR3 has 16 residues. Germline lookup yields CDR1 LGHNA and CDR2 YNFKEQ.

The CDR3 DNA reads TGCGCCAGCAGCCAAGAAATAACTGGGGCCAACGTCCTGACTTTC. Protein sequence: CASSQEITGANVLTF. The chain recombines TRBV4-3 with TRBJ2-6, with D unresolved. The V and J ends lost 0 bases and 2 bases respectively, with 5 bases between them. The CDR3 spans 15 residues. Germline lookup yields CDR1 LGHNA and CDR2 YSLEER.

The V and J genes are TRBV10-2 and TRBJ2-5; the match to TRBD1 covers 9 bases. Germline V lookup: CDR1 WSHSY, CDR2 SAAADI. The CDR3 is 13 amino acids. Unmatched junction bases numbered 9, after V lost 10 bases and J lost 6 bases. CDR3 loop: CATTRDRVKTQYF. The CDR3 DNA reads TGCGCCACGACCCGGGACAGGGTTAAGACCCAGTACTTC.

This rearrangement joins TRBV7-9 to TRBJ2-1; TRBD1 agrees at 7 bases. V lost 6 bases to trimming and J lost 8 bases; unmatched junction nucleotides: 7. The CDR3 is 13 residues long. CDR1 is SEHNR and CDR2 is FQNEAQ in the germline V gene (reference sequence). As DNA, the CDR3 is TGTGCCAGCAGTTTAAGCACAGGGGATGAGCAGTTCTTC. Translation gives CASSLSTGDEQFF.

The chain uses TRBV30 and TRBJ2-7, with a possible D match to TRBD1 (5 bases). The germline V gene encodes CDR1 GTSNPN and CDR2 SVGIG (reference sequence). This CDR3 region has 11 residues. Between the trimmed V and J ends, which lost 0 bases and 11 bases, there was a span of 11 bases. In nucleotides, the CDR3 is TGTGCCTGGAGTGTACTCAGGGAAGAGTACTTC. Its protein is CAWSVLREEYF.